The clone carrying this T cell receptor beta chain was counted between two and nine times. The antigen is unknown. These data belong to a study of T cells after yellow fever vaccination. Study background: Each low-cell-number fraction was prepared by means of SMART-Seq v4 Ultra Low Input. Study-level points and caveats: Repertoires obtained by FACS sorting could include abundant clonotypes that entered as contaminants from the bulk population. Boosting was followed by the reappearance of most primary-vaccination clones (around 96% CD4, around 91% CD8).

This CDR3 spans 15 amino acids. V was shortened by 0 bases and J by 2 bases, with 11 bases between the two germline ends. Germline lookup yields CDR1 SNHLY and CDR2 FYNNEI. In making TCR cDNA, 5'RACE template switching added a universal primer site and UMIs to it. TCRdb itself ran the 5' RACE reads through MiXCR, one entry per CDR3 protein. This table has hundreds of thousands of distinct CDR3 sequences, roughly 8.7% appearing once. The chain has TRBV2 and TRBJ2-7; D remains ambiguous. The starting material was PBMCs, obtained on the day of the first yellow fever vaccination. This TCR was sampled from a man aged 18 to 30 who received the YFV17D yellow fever vaccine. In DNA, the CDR3 is TGTGCCAGCAGTGAAGCGCTTCGCCAGACCTACGAGCAGTACTTC. Protein product: CASSEALRQTYEQYF.